This TCR beta chain was retrieved from a study of blood T cell repertoires in COVID-19. Study at large: Samples taken during acute and convalescent COVID-19 were collected in the United States, Italy and Spain. Sources were T cells, B-cell-depleted T cells, or PBMCs; the material itself was cDNA or gDNA.

Methods used by the authors: Nucleated cell counts were estimated from reference gene primer amplification. Data came from immunoSEQ multiplex PCR; TCRdb stores just in-frame clones and leaves some out. The V and J calls and the clone size are those of that table, but D and trimming were determined from the DNA. The sample records about 320,000 clones, approximately 90% being singletons. Recovery among Cohort 3 donors was established by two negative PCRs, clearance, or symptom resolution. V lost 2 bases to trimming and J lost 4 bases, with 5 bases between them. The CDR3 consists of 13 residues. The chain joins TRBV12-3 or TRBV12-4 to TRBJ2-2; D is unclear. Sequencing input: PBMCs or T cells enriched from blood (not recorded which). This TCR was recovered from a woman between 18 and 29 years old who had recovered from COVID-19. Written as DNA, the CDR3 is TGTGCCAGCAGTTTATCCTCCACCGGGGAGCTGTTTTTT. Its protein product is CASSLSSTGELFF.